These 29 T cell receptor beta chains were sequenced from one sample in a study of post-analysis software for immune sequencing data. Study-level points and caveats: Comparison of patients with controls showed five TRBV segments more frequent in patients, TRBV5-6, TRBV5-1 and TRBV20-1 among them.

No cognate antigen is known for these TCRs. TCR beta libraries were prepared from cDNA with unique molecular identifiers. A single record per CDR3 protein comes from TCRdb applying MiXCR to the PCR reads. This sample carries approximately 770,000 distinct CDR3 sequences, approximately 44% of them seen once, and the ten largest clones take roughly 5.2%. The sequencing sample was made of blood. Source of these receptors: a girl between 5 and 17 years old with multiple sclerosis.

The V call is TRBV7-2, the J call TRBJ2-7; D is possibly TRBD2 (6 bases). Trimming cost V 5 bases and J 4 bases, with 18 bases left between them. Germline CDR1 reads SGHTA; CDR2 reads FQGNSA. The CDR3 contains 15 residues. CDR3 amino acids: CASSHLIGGDYEQYF. CDR3 in DNA: TGTGCCAGCAGCCACCTCATCGGGGGAGATTACGAGCAGTACTTC.

In its sample, this clonotype was seen a few times. This chain joins TRBV28 and TRBJ1-5; 9 bases agree with TRBD1. This CDR3 has 17 amino acids. In germline, CDR1 is MDHEN, CDR2 SYDVKM. The V segment lost 5 bases and the J segment 4 bases; nucleotides outside the gene matches: 12. The CDR3 sequence: CASSPPGTGFGNQPQHF. The CDR3 region has the DNA TGTGCCAGCAGTCCGCCCGGGACAGGGTTCGGGAATCAGCCCCAGCATTTT.

V gene TRBV7-8 combines with J gene TRBJ2-1, with 10 positions matching TRBD2. CDR3 length equals 15 residues. Germline V gives CDR1 SGHVS, CDR2 FQNEAQ. J gave up 5 bases and V 3 bases, and 4 bases lay outside the gene matches. CDR3 bases: TGTGCCAGCAGCTTTAGCGGGAGGAGCGACAATGAGCAGTTCTTC. Translation gives CASSFSGRSDNEQFF.

This clonotype was picked up a small number of times. This chain joins TRBV4-2 and TRBJ1-1; D gene unclear. V dropped 1 base and J dropped 3 bases, with 6 bases sitting between them. The CDR3 contains 13 residues. Germline CDR1 is LGHNA and CDR2 is YNFKEQ. This CDR3 is CASSQGGYTEAFF. In DNA form, the CDR3 reads TGTGCCAGCAGCCAAGGAGGTTACACTGAAGCTTTCTTT.

This clonotype was seen only a few times. The J gene is TRBJ2-5, the V gene TRBV5-1, with TRBD2 identical over 11 bases. The trim removed 4 bases at V and 4 bases at J, leaving 6 bases unmatched. Germline lookup yields CDR1 SGHRS and CDR2 YFSETQ. This CDR3 contains 15 residues. The CDR3 region has the DNA TGCGCCAGCAGCCGGAGCCTAGCGGGAGGAGAGACCCAGTACTTC. Protein: CASSRSLAGGETQYF.

This clonotype has only a few counts. This chain joins TRBV15 and TRBJ2-1, with 8 bases matching TRBD2. The V gene end was trimmed by 8 bases and the J gene end by 9 bases; junction bases not matched to a gene: 18. CDR1 is LNHNV and CDR2 is YYDKDF in the germline V gene (reference sequence). CDR3 length equals 16 residues. In nucleotides, the CDR3 is TGTGCCACCGGTTTAGGCGGGCAGCGGGAGTTCACTGAGCAGTTCTTC. Amino acid sequence: CATGLGGQREFTEQFF.

V usage is TRBV19 and J usage is TRBJ2-7; possible D gene TRBD2, 6 bases. Trimming took off 8 bases at V and 0 bases at J, with 14 bases between the two ends. The germline CDR1 and CDR2 sequences are LNHDA and SQIVND (reference sequence). The CDR3 spans 14 residues. DNA for the CDR3: TGTGCCAGTGCGCCCCAGCGGGCCTCCTACGAGCAGTACTTC. Its protein is CASAPQRASYEQYF.

The CDR3 is CSATSGSGETQYF. The DNA of the CDR3 is TGCAGTGCTACGAGCGGGAGCGGGGAGACCCAGTACTTC. This rearrangement joins TRBV20-1 to TRBJ2-5; 8 bases align to TRBD2. Germline trimming cut 4 bases from V and 5 bases from J; bases unmatched to any gene: 6. The CDR3 is 13 residues long. CDR1 is DFQATT, CDR2 SNEGSKA, per germline (reference sequence).

To note about this clonotype: Germline is not matched at one junction end, which may reflect a read error. The genes are TRBV6-5 and TRBJ2-1, with TRBD2 matching 7 bases. The J call may be faulty, since TRBJ2-7 better matches the DNA end. The CDR3 sequence is 16 residues long. Germline-derived CDR1 and CDR2 are MNHEY and SVGAGI. The CDR3 region has the DNA TGTGCCAGCGCCCCAGGGTTGGCGGGAGCATCCTCCGAGCAGTACTTC. Translation: CASAPGLAGASSEQYF.

With respect to this clonotype: At one end, the junction sequence differs from germline, possibly due to a read error. The chain carries TRBV4-1 and TRBJ2-4; TRBD2 agrees at 7 bases. The CDR3 is 15 amino acids. Germline V gene sequence: CDR1 MGHRA, CDR2 YSYEKL. The CDR3 DNA sequence: TGCGCCAGCAGCCAAGAAAGGACTAGTCCTGACATTCAGTGCTTC. Translated, it gives CASSQERTSPDIQCF.

V is TRBV4-2 and J is TRBJ2-3; 10 bases align to TRBD2. In germline, CDR1 is LGHNA, CDR2 YNFKEQ. J lost 2 bases, V lost 0 bases, and 11 bases had no gene match. The CDR3 has 19 amino acids. The CDR3 loop reads CASSQDRGGLADLTDTQYF. The CDR3 DNA sequence: TGTGCCAGCAGCCAAGATCGCGGCGGACTAGCGGATCTCACAGATACGCAGTATTTT.

The chain links TRBV9 to TRBJ2-3; D gene uncertain. Per the germline V gene, CDR1 is SGDLS and CDR2 is YYNGEE. CDR3 length: 13 amino acids. Trimming left V 0 bases short and J 7 bases short, with 9 bases between. The CDR3 here is CASSVATSNTQYF. CDR3 sequence (DNA): TGTGCCAGCAGCGTAGCTACGAGTAATACGCAGTATTTT.

This chain connects TRBV6-1 to TRBJ2-7; 7 bases agree with TRBD1. There are 14 residues in the CDR3. From germline, CDR1 is MNHNS and CDR2 SASEGT. Trimming cost V 6 bases and J 3 bases; bases outside gene matches: 8. CDR3 nucleotide sequence: TGTGCCAGCAGGCGACAGGGAGATTTCTACGAGCAGTACTTC. Amino acid sequence: CASRRQGDFYEQYF.

In its sample, this clonotype was seen a few times. The chain couples TRBV27 to TRBJ1-2; D is perhaps TRBD1 (5 bases). Per germline, CDR1 MNHEY and CDR2 SMNVEV (reference sequence). The ends were cut back, 5 bases at V and 4 bases at J, with 20 bases in the middle. The CDR3 is 16 residues long. The CDR3 nucleotides are TGTGCCAGCAGTCCCTACTTATCGGGGGGAACCTATGGCTACACCTTC. It translates to CASSPYLSGGTYGYTF.

This clonotype was counted between two and nine times. The rearrangement joins TRBV15 to TRBJ2-6; no firm D call. V gave up 5 bases and J gave up 0 bases, with 5 bases separating them. CDR3 length equals 14 residues. Germline V lookup: CDR1 LNHNV, CDR2 YYDKDF (reference sequence). CDR3 loop: CATSRGSGANVLTF. CDR3 sequence (DNA): TGTGCCACCAGCCGAGGCTCTGGGGCCAACGTCCTGACTTTC.

The chain links TRBV29-1 to TRBJ2-1; 11 nucleotides agree with TRBD2. The V gene's germline CDR1 is SQVTM and CDR2 ANQGSEA. V shed 5 bases and J 10 bases; nucleotides not matched to a gene: 10. The CDR3 is 14 amino acids. CDR3 amino acids: CSVLLAGGPGEQFF. DNA of the CDR3: TGCAGCGTTTTGTTAGCGGGAGGGCCAGGGGAGCAGTTCTTC.

The V and J genes are TRBV7-9 and TRBJ1-1; a weak D match, TRBD1 (6 bases). Deletions cut 2 bases from V and 10 bases from J, with 11 bases between. Germline-derived CDR1 and CDR2 are SEHNR and FQNEAQ (reference sequence). The CDR3 loop spans 12 amino acids. The CDR3 nucleotides read TGTGCCAGCAGCTTAAACCAGGGGCGAGCTTTCTTT. Protein product: CASSLNQGRAFF.

The V gene is TRBV5-1, the J gene TRBJ2-1; possible D gene TRBD2, 5 bases. The germline gives CDR1 SGHRS, CDR2 YFSETQ. Trimming left V 4 bases short and J 4 bases short, with 18 bases between. This CDR3 is built from 16 residues. The CDR3 loop is CASSPSGVASYNEQFF. CDR3 coding DNA: TGCGCCAGCAGCCCCTCCGGGGTAGCCTCTTACAATGAGCAGTTCTTC.

The rearrangement links TRBV29-1 to TRBJ1-1; 9 positions match TRBD1. This CDR3 contains 15 residues. The germline CDR1 and CDR2 sequences are SQVTM and ANQGSEA. V was pared by 7 bases and J by 3 bases, with 12 bases of the junction left unmatched. The CDR3 reads CSGGTGTRGDTEAFF. The CDR3 DNA reads as TGCAGCGGGGGGACAGGGACAAGGGGAGACACTGAAGCTTTCTTT.

Here the CDR3 reads CASTLDRTYEQYF. The CDR3 coding sequence is TGTGCCAGCACCCTGGACAGAACCTACGAGCAGTACTTC. The V gene is TRBV12-3 or TRBV12-4, the J gene TRBJ2-7; D might be TRBD1 (6 bases). V was cut by 7 bases and J by 2 bases, with 12 bases left in between. The CDR3 contains 13 residues.

The CDR3 loop is CSVTIFFRDSNNEQFF. The DNA of the CDR3 is TGCAGCGTAACCATTTTTTTCCGGGACAGTAACAATGAGCAGTTCTTC. The rearrangement links TRBV29-1 to TRBJ2-1; 7 bases line up with TRBD1. The CDR3 sequence is 16 residues long. Trimming removed 6 bases from V and 5 bases from J; junction bases left unmatched: 16. Germline values: CDR1 SQVTM, CDR2 ANQGSEA.

The V gene is TRBV7-9, the J gene TRBJ2-1; no firm D call. There are 13 residues in the CDR3. Germline CDR1 is SEHNR and CDR2 is FQNEAQ (reference sequence). V was trimmed by 5 bases and J by 8 bases, leaving 13 bases between them. The CDR3 spells CASSLDIFHEQFF. The CDR3 DNA follows: TGTGCCAGCAGCCTCGACATTTTCCATGAGCAGTTCTTC.

This clonotype was counted between two and nine times. The chain links TRBV10-3 to TRBJ2-5; no reliable D call. Germline CDR1 ENHRY, CDR2 SYGVKD. The CDR3 is made up of 16 amino acids. The V and J ends lost 2 bases and 2 bases respectively, with 15 bases between them. DNA for the CDR3: TGTGCCATCAGTGAGGTCGTAACGGCGTTACAAGAGACCCAGTACTTC. As protein: CAISEVVTALQETQYF.

This clonotype was observed a few times. V and J are TRBV5-1 and TRBJ1-2; D is perhaps TRBD1 (5 bases). Germline lookup yields CDR1 SGHRS and CDR2 YFSETQ. The length of the CDR3 is 14 residues. V was shortened by 4 bases and J by 0 bases, with 10 bases between the two germline ends. The CDR3 DNA reads TGCGCCAGCAGCCCCGCGACAGCTAACTATGGCTACACCTTC. Translating it yields CASSPATANYGYTF. The whole variable domain, remainder taken from reference TRBV5-1 and TRBJ1-2, is KAGVTQTPRYLIKTRGQQVTLSCSPISGHRSVSWYQQTPGQGLQFLFEYFSETQRNKGNFPGRFSGRQFSNSRSEMNVSTLELGDSALYLCASSPATANYGYTFGSGTRLTVV.

The chain uses TRBV6-6 and TRBJ1-2, with D unresolved. V was trimmed by 5 bases and J by 6 bases, leaving 10 bases between them. Germline V CDR1 and CDR2: MNHNY, SVGAGI (reference sequence). The CDR3 covers 12 residues. The CDR3 DNA is TGTGCCAGCAGTCAAAAGGGCCATGGCTACACCTTC. Translated, it gives CASSQKGHGYTF.

Only a few counts were recorded for this clonotype. The V and J genes are TRBV9 and TRBJ2-7; possible D gene TRBD2, 6 bases. The V end lost 4 bases, the J end lost 5 bases, and 16 bases lay between the germline ends. CDR3 size: 14 residues. Looked up from germline, CDR1 is SGDLS and CDR2 is YYNGEE. CDR3 amino acids: CASSFSGTVDEQYF. The CDR3 nucleotides are TGTGCCAGCAGCTTCTCCGGGACTGTAGACGAGCAGTACTTC.

This sequence joins TRBV9 and TRBJ1-1, with D hard to call. V dropped 6 bases and J dropped 4 bases, with 16 bases sitting between them. The germline V gene encodes CDR1 SGDLS and CDR2 YYNGEE. This CDR3 spans 14 amino acids. CDR3 coding DNA: TGTGCCAGCACGCCTGGGGTCGTCGGCACTGAAGCTTTCTTT. The encoded protein is CASTPGVVGTEAFF.

The CDR3 loop is CASKIKGLAYEQYF. The CDR3 region has the DNA TGTGCCAGCAAAATCAAGGGACTAGCCTACGAGCAGTACTTC. V is TRBV13 and J is TRBJ2-7; 8 nucleotides agree with TRBD2. The V gene's germline CDR1 is PRHDT and CDR2 FYEKMQ (reference sequence). Losses at the gene ends were 7 bases for V and 2 bases for J; bases not matched to a gene: 7. The CDR3 loop spans 14 amino acids.

This clonotype was seen only a few times. The chain recombines TRBV7-8 with TRBJ2-1; the D gene is possibly TRBD2 (5 bases). The V gene lost 2 bases and the J gene lost 0 bases, with 14 bases spanning the gap. This CDR3 has 17 residues. Germline loops: CDR1 SGHVS, CDR2 FQNEAQ. Here the CDR3 reads CASSLLTSGSSYNEQFF. The CDR3 DNA reads as TGTGCCAGCAGCTTATTAACTAGTGGAAGCTCCTACAATGAGCAGTTCTTC.